This TCR beta chain was identified in a study of T cell repertoires in cytomegalovirus infection (dated by TCRdb to the late 2010s). About the study as a whole: Donor HLA type was relevant to the analysis, as public TCR beta signatures indicated carriage of CMV infection together with the matching HLA type.

TCRdb names Illumina HiSeq 1500 as the instrument used. Through fastp at Q25 and MiXCR, TCRdb rebuilt clones from the public reads, retaining in-frame beta chains. Each CDR3 protein appears once, grouped with its most common genes and DNA. The sample table records fewer than 250,000 distinct CDR3 sequences; about 12% of these occur just once. Of the sample, roughly 1.7% falls within the top ten clones. Measured from the cysteine to the phenylalanine, the CDR3 is 16 residues long. The kept DNA is CDR3 alone, 48 bases in frame from the first base. Between the V and J ends, shortened by 6 bases and 3 bases respectively, the junction contains 23 bases. Reading the germline V gene (reference sequence) gives CDR1 DFQATT and CDR2 SNEGSKA. As concerns this clonotype: It lacks a known antigen. No much larger clonotype is one base removed from it; base qualities were not supplied.

What the research found in general, with its limitations: The ex vivo response was dominated by HLA-C-restricted CMV-specific TCR beta clonotypes, which also provided the single most frequent clonotype in two of eight donors. Cumulative frequency of public TCR beta family members discriminated carriers of CMV infection plus the relevant HLA type in this cohort and an independent roughly 340-donor cohort.

The source is a human donor in good health (CMV status not recorded). Some clones in this sample may be carry-over from other donors' samples. The sample taken for sequencing was PBMCs. The chain joins TRBV20-1 to TRBJ1-2; D gene: possibly TRBD1, on 6 matching bases. CDR3 reads: CSALLQGREFDYGYTF. The DNA is TGCAGTGCCCTTCTCCAGGGGCGGGAGTTTGACTATGGCTACACCTTC.